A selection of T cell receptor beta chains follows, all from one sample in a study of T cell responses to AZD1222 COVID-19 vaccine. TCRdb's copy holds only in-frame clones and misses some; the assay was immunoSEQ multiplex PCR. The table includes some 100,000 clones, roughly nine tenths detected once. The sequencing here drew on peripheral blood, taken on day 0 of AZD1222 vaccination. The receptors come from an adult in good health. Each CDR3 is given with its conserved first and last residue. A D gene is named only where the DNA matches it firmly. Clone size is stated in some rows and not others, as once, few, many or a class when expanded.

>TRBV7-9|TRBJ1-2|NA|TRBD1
TGTGCCAGCAGCTTGGACAGGGGGTGGGGCTATGGCTACACCTTC
CASSLDRGWGYGYTF
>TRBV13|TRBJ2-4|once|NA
TGTGCCAGCAGCTTAGGTCCGCTAGCCAAAAACATTCAGTACTTC
CASSLGPLAKNIQYF
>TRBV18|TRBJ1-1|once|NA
TGTGCCAGCTCACCGTGGGCAGAGAACACTGAAGCTTTCTTT
CASSPWAENTEAFF
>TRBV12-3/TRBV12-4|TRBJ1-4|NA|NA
TGTGCCAGCAGGGACCGGGACACACTGTTTTTT
CASRDRDTLFF
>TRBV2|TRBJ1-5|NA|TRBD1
TGTGCCAGCAGTCTGGGACAGGGAGATCAGCCCCAGCATTTT
CASSLGQGDQPQHF
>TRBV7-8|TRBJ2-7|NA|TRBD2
TGTGCCAGCAGCCCTCAGGGGCTAGCGGGAGTGTACGAGCAGTACTTC
CASSPQGLAGVYEQYF
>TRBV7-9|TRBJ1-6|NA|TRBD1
TGTGCCAGCAGCTCATACAGACAGGGACTAAATTCACCCCTCCACTTT
CASSSYRQGLNSPLHF
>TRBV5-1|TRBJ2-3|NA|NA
TGCGCCAGCAGTGAGAGTAGCACAGATACGCAGTATTTT
CASSESSTDTQYF
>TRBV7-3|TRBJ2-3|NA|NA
TGTGCCAGCAGCAAGACTAGAGATACGCAGTATTTT
CASSKTRDTQYF
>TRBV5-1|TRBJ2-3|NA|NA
TGCGCCAGCGCACCCGGGGATACGCAGTATTTT
CASAPGDTQYF
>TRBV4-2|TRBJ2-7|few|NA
TGTGCCAGCAGCCAAGCCGTGTCTTACGAGCAGTACTTC
CASSQAVSYEQYF